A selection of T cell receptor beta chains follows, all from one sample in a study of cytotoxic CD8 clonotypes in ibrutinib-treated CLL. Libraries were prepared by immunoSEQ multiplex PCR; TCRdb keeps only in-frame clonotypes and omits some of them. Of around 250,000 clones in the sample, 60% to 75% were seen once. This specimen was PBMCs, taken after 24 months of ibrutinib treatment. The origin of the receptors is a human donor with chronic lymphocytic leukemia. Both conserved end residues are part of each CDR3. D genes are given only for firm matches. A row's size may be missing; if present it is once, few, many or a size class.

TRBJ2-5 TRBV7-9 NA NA CASSFGRGQETQYF TGTGCCAGCAGCTTTGGCAGGGGACAAGAGACCCAGTACTTC
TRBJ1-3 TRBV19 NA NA CASSIPQDRYSGNTIYF TGTGCCAGTAGTATCCCTCAGGACAGATACTCTGGAAACACCATATATTTT
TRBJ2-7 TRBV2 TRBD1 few CASSIDREKSYEQYF TGTGCCAGCAGTATAGACAGGGAAAAATCCTACGAGCAGTACTTC
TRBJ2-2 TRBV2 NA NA CASSGRPGELFF TGTGCCAGCAGTGGAAGACCCGGGGAGCTGTTTTTT
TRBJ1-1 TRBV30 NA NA CAWNPLDRNTEAFF TGTGCCTGGAACCCTTTGGACAGGAACACTGAAGCTTTCTTT
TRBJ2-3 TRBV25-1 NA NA CASSESTGRGTQYF TGTGCCAGCAGTGAATCTACCGGGAGAGGTACGCAGTATTTT
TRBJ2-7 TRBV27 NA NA CASSLGGYEQYF TGTGCCAGCAGTTTAGGCGGCTACGAGCAGTACTTC
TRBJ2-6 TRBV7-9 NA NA CASSSLAPYPGTGANVLTF TGTGCCAGCAGCTCCCTAGCCCCATATCCAGGGACTGGGGCCAACGTCCTGACTTTC
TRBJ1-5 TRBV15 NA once CATSREGFSNQPQHF TGTGCCACCAGCAGAGAGGGGTTCTCTAATCAGCCCCAGCATTTT
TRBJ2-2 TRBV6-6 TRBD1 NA CASSYTRQGATGELFF TGTGCCAGCAGTTACACTAGACAGGGGGCCACCGGGGAGCTGTTTTTT
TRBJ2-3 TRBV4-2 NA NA CASSQDLADTQYF TGTGCCAGCAGCCAAGATCTCGCAGATACGCAGTATTTT
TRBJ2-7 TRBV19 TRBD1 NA CASSFRDRVNYEQYF TGTGCCAGTAGTTTCCGGGACAGAGTAAACTACGAGCAGTACTTC
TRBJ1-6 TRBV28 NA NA CASSLRGARNSPLHF TGTGCCAGCAGTTTACGGGGGGCACGTAATTCACCCCTCCACTTT
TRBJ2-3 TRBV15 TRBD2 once CATSSTSGRDTQYF TGTGCCACCAGCTCCACTAGCGGGAGGGATACGCAGTATTTT
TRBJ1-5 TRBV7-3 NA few CASSLDGNQPQHF TGTGCCAGCAGCTTGGACGGCAATCAGCCCCAGCATTTT
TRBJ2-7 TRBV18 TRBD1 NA CASSPSRDRGYEQYF TGTGCCAGCTCACCCTCCCGGGACAGGGGGTACGAGCAGTACTTC
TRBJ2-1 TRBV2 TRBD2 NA CASPRRGSYNEQFF TGTGCCAGCCCGAGGCGCGGGAGCTACAATGAGCAGTTCTTC
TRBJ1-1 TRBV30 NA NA CAWSGRELNTEAFF TGTGCCTGGAGTGGGCGAGAACTCAACACTGAAGCTTTCTTT
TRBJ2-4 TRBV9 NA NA CASSVVSSGEVHF TGTGCCAGCAGCGTAGTGTCCTCGGGGGAGGTGCACTTC
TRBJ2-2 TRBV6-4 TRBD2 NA CASSALAVNTGELFF TGTGCCAGCAGTGCGCTAGCGGTGAACACCGGGGAGCTGTTTTTT
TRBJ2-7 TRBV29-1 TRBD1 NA CSVEPDRESEQYF TGCAGCGTTGAGCCGGACAGGGAATCCGAGCAGTACTTC
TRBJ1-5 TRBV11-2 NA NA CASARGVGNQPQHF TGTGCCAGTGCGCGGGGAGTCGGTAATCAGCCCCAGCATTTT
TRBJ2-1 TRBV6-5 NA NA CASSYGAPLAEQFF TGTGCCAGCAGTTATGGGGCCCCGTTGGCTGAGCAGTTCTTC
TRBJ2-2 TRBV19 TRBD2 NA CASTEPGLAENTGELFF TGTGCCAGTACTGAACCGGGACTAGCGGAGAACACCGGGGAGCTGTTTTTT
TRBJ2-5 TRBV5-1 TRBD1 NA CASTLTGTNQETQYF TGCGCCAGCACCTTGACAGGGACAAACCAAGAGACCCAGTACTTC
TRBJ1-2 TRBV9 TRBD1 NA CASSEGDRVGYTF TGTGCCAGCAGCGAGGGGGACAGGGTAGGCTACACCTTC
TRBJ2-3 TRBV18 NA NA CASSRLPRTDTQYF TGTGCCAGCTCACGCCTACCCCGCACAGATACGCAGTATTTT
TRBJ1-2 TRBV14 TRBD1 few CASSQGPGQTNYGYTF TGTGCCAGCAGCCAAGGCCCGGGACAGACTAACTATGGCTACACCTTC
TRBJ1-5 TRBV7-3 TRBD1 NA CASSLTGERGQPQHF TGTGCCAGCAGCCTAACAGGGGAGCGGGGTCAGCCCCAGCATTTT
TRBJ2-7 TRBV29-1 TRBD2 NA CSIWRTSGGMEQYF TGCAGCATTTGGAGGACTAGCGGTGGTATGGAGCAGTACTTC
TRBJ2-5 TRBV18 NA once CASSPTQETQYF TGTGCCAGCTCACCTACTCAAGAGACCCAGTACTTC
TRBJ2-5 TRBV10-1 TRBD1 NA CASSPTGGETQYF TGCGCCAGCAGTCCGACAGGGGGAGAGACCCAGTACTTC
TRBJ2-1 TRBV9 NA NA CASTRAGLIEEEQFF TGTGCCAGCACGAGGGCGGGACTCATCGAAGAGGAGCAGTTCTTC
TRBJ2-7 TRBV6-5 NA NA CASWDPGLAYEQYF TGTGCCAGCTGGGATCCGGGGTTGGCCTACGAGCAGTACTTC
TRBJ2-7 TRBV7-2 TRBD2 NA CASSQSGRRNEQYF TGTGCCAGCAGCCAATCCGGGAGGCGGAACGAGCAGTACTTC
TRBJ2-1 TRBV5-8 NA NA CASSFTGTHNEQFF TGTGCCAGCAGCTTTACGGGGACGCACAATGAGCAGTTCTTC